This entry features one T cell receptor beta chain sequence. Its antigen is unidentified. This sample is part of a study of shared clonotypes between healthy human individuals. It was tens of millions of PBMCs that unsorted samples used for genomic DNA. CDR3 length: 13 residues. Trimming pared 3 bases from V and 4 bases from J, leaving 7 bases between. Germline V gene data show CDR1 as SGDLS and CDR2 as YYNGEE. Several immunoSEQ plates held equal portions of the genomic DNA taken from each subset. Original analysis: Junction-only immunoSEQ sequences carried no quality scores, so filtering differed. Only in-frame clones appear in the TCRdb table, and some are missing; sequencing was by immunoSEQ multiplex PCR. The DNA gave D and trimming, while V, J and clone size come from that table. The sample holds 400,000 to 500,000 clones, 70% to 80% seen once. General study results and limits: Donor scarcity curtailed the genetic and exposure-history diversity represented herein.

V usage is TRBV9 and J usage is TRBJ2-2; D ambiguous. The source material was PBMCs. This TCR came from a woman aged 35 to 49 in good health. Some clones in this sample may be carry-over from other donors' samples. The CDR3 sequence is CASSAASTGELFF. The CDR3 bases are TGTGCCAGCAGCGCCGCAAGCACCGGGGAGCTGTTTTTT.